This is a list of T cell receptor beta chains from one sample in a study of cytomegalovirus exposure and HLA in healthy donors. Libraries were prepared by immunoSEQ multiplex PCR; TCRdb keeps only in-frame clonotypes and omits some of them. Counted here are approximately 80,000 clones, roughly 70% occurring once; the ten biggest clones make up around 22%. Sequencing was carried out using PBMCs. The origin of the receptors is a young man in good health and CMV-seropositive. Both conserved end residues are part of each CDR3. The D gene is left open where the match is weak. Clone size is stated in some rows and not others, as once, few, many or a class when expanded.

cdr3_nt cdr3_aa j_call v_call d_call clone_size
TGTGCCTGGAGTGCCATAACGCCGCAGAGACAAAAAGAGACCCAGTACTTC CAWSAITPQRQKETQYF TRBJ2-5 TRBV30 - -
TGTGCCTGGAGTGATAGACCACAACAGGGGGCGAGGTATGGCTACACCTTC CAWSDRPQQGARYGYTF TRBJ1-2 TRBV30 TRBD1 -
TGTGCCAGCAGTCCTGCCGGGACAGCAACTAATGAAAAACTGTTTTTT CASSPAGTATNEKLFF TRBJ1-4 TRBV7-2 TRBD1 -
TGTGCCAGCAGCTTGCCGTCCCTAGCGGGGGGGCGCGAGCAGTACTTC CASSLPSLAGGREQYF TRBJ2-7 TRBV5-4 TRBD2 few
TGTGCCAGTAGTACCCCAGGGGACCATGAAAAACTGTTTTTT CASSTPGDHEKLFF TRBJ1-4 TRBV19 - few
TGTGCCAGTAGTGTTGACAGGGCCTCTGGAAACACCATATATTTT CASSVDRASGNTIYF TRBJ1-3 TRBV19 TRBD1 -
TGCGCCAGCTCGCTGAGGAACGAGCAGTACTTC CASSLRNEQYF TRBJ2-7 TRBV5-1 - -
TGTGCCAGCAGCCATAGCGGGAGAGTGTACCAAGAGACCCAGTACTTC CASSHSGRVYQETQYF TRBJ2-5 TRBV5-6 TRBD2 -
TGTGCCAGCACCATGGACAGGGGTGGTGATGGCTACACCTTT CASTMDRGGDGYTF TRBJ1-2 TRBV6-5 TRBD1 -
TGTGCCACCAGCAGAGTGAGGGCGGGGGGGCGGTATGAGCAGTTCTTC CATSRVRAGGRYEQFF TRBJ2-1 TRBV15 TRBD2 few
TGTGCCAGCTCTTCAACTAGTCGCGAGACCCAGTACTTC CASSSTSRETQYF TRBJ2-5 TRBV18 - -
TGTGCCAGCAGCGTAAGGGGGGGGCCACGAGGCGAGCAGTACTTC CASSVRGGPRGEQYF TRBJ2-7 TRBV9 - -
TGTGCCAGCAGTCCCCAGGCGGGGGAGACTGAAGCTTTCTTT CASSPQAGETEAFF TRBJ1-1 TRBV6-6 - -
TGTGCCAGCAGCGTCGGGTTTAGCACAGATACGCAGTATTTT CASSVGFSTDTQYF TRBJ2-3 TRBV9 - -
TGTGCCAGCATAGAGGATACGCAGTATTTT CASIEDTQYF TRBJ2-3 TRBV2 - -
TGTGCCAGCAGCGCAAGGGGTCAGCCCCAGCATTTT CASSARGQPQHF TRBJ1-5 TRBV7-2 - -
TGCGCCAGCAGCTGGGCGGGGGGGCCGGAAGCGCAGTATTTT CASSWAGGPEAQYF TRBJ2-3 TRBV5-1 TRBD2 -
TGCGCCAGCAAGGAGGGGACTAGCGGGAGCCATGAGCAGTTCTTC CASKEGTSGSHEQFF TRBJ2-1 TRBV5-1 TRBD2 -
TGTGCCAGCTCACCACCCACCGGGGGAGGGAACTCCTACGAGCAGTACTTC CASSPPTGGGNSYEQYF TRBJ2-7 TRBV18 TRBD2 -
TGTGCCAGCAGCTGGGACAGGTCCTACGAGCAGTACTTC CASSWDRSYEQYF TRBJ2-7 TRBV7-2 TRBD1 -
TGCGCCAGCAGCCTATCTTCCGATGGAGGCAATCAGCCCCAGCATTTT CASSLSSDGGNQPQHF TRBJ1-5 TRBV4-3 - -
TGTGCCAGCAGCGTTAGTCTAAGCGCAACTAATGAAAAACTGTTTTTT CASSVSLSATNEKLFF TRBJ1-4 TRBV9 - -
TGCGCCAGCAGCCCCGACGGGGGAAACACCATATATTTT CASSPDGGNTIYF TRBJ1-3 TRBV5-1 - -
TGCGCCAGCAGCGAGGGGCAGGGAGGTTGGGGCTACACCTTC CASSEGQGGWGYTF TRBJ1-2 TRBV5-1 - few
TGCAGCGTCTTAACAGGGCTGAACTATGGCTACACCTTC CSVLTGLNYGYTF TRBJ1-2 TRBV29-1 - -
TGTGCCAGCAGCGGAGGACAGGGGCTCAATGAGGGCAATCAGCCCCAGCATTTT CASSGGQGLNEGNQPQHF TRBJ1-5 TRBV9 TRBD1 -
TGTGCCAGCAGCTTTACCTGGCGGGACGGCGGGGAGCTGTTTTTT CASSFTWRDGGELFF TRBJ2-2 TRBV5-8 - -
TGTGCCAGCAGCTCGGGACTAGCCTATGAGCAGTTCTTC CASSSGLAYEQFF TRBJ2-1 TRBV7-6 TRBD2 few
TGTGCCAGCAGTGAAGGGAATTCAGGGAACACTGAAGCTTTCTTT CASSEGNSGNTEAFF TRBJ1-1 TRBV6-1 - few
TGTGCCAGCAGAAAAGACAGTGATGGCTACACCTTC CASRKDSDGYTF TRBJ1-2 TRBV7-9 - -
TGTGCCAGCAGTCCGGTGCCCCCTACCGGCTACACCTTC CASSPVPPTGYTF TRBJ1-2 TRBV27 - -
TGTGCCAGCAGTTCCGGACAGGGGGCAGGGGAGACCCAGTACTTC CASSSGQGAGETQYF TRBJ2-5 TRBV7-7 TRBD1 -
TGTGCCAGCAGTTCCCCGAGTAGCGGGAACTCCTACGAGCAGTACTTC CASSSPSSGNSYEQYF TRBJ2-7 TRBV27 TRBD2 -
TGTGCCAGCAGCGTAAGTTGGGGGGGGACCTACGAGCAGTACTTC CASSVSWGGTYEQYF TRBJ2-7 TRBV9 TRBD2 -
TGTGCCAGCAGACTTAGCGGGGGGTGGGAGACCCAGTACTTC CASRLSGGWETQYF TRBJ2-5 TRBV6-5 TRBD2 once
TGTGCCAGCAGCTTTCACGAGCGGGCCTCCTACGAGCAGTACTTC CASSFHERASYEQYF TRBJ2-7 TRBV7-9 - -
TGTGCCAGCAGTGACGCGTCAGGGGGAGGCTACACCTTC CASSDASGGGYTF TRBJ1-2 TRBV6-1 TRBD1 -
TGTGCCAGCAGCGTAGAACTAGACGATGAGCAGTTCTTC CASSVELDDEQFF TRBJ2-1 TRBV9 - once
TGTGCCACCGTGAACAGGGGGAACACCGGGGAGCTGTTTTTT CATVNRGNTGELFF TRBJ2-2 TRBV19 TRBD1 -
TGCGCCAGCAGCCAAGTCGCGGGGGCCAACGTCCTGACTTTC CASSQVAGANVLTF TRBJ2-6 TRBV4-3 - -
TGTGCCAGCAGCTTAGGACAGGTCACTAGCACAGATACGCAGTATTTT CASSLGQVTSTDTQYF TRBJ2-3 TRBV7-8 - few
TGTGCCACCAGCAGAGATCAGGGGGTCGGGGATGAAAAACTGTTTTTT CATSRDQGVGDEKLFF TRBJ1-4 TRBV15 TRBD1 -
TGTGCCAGCAGCTTAGCGCCCGAGAATGGCGAGCAGTACTTC CASSLAPENGEQYF TRBJ2-7 TRBV7-9 - -
TGTGCCAGCAGTTCGATTCGGACAGGGGCATGGGAGCAGTTCTTC CASSSIRTGAWEQFF TRBJ2-1 TRBV6-1 TRBD1 -
TGTGCCAGCAGTTGGACAGACCCCAGAAGGAATGAAAAACTGTTTTTT CASSWTDPRRNEKLFF TRBJ1-4 TRBV27 - once
TGTGCCAGCAGTTACGCGGGACAGGCTAACTATGGCTACACCTTC CASSYAGQANYGYTF TRBJ1-2 TRBV6-5 TRBD1 -
TGTGCCAGCAGCGCCAGGGGTAGCGGGGGCACAGATACGCAGTATTTT CASSARGSGGTDTQYF TRBJ2-3 TRBV11-3 TRBD2 -
TGTGCCAGCAGTCTCGACAGGGGACCTGGCCGGATCCTGACTTTC CASSLDRGPGRILTF TRBJ2-6 TRBV27 TRBD1 -
TGTGCCAGCAGCCGACTAGCGGGGGGCAATGAGCAGTTCTTC CASSRLAGGNEQFF TRBJ2-1 TRBV27 TRBD2 -
TGTGCCAGCAGTCCTAGGGGGGGACAGGGTAAAGGCGAGGGAACTTTCTTT CASSPRGGQGKGEGTFF TRBJ1-1 TRBV27 TRBD1 -
TGTGCCAGCAGTTACTCGAAGCACACCGGGGAGCTGTTTTTT CASSYSKHTGELFF TRBJ2-2 TRBV6-5 - few
TGTGCCAGCAGCCAAGAGCCGTGGGTGGGCAGACATTATGGCTACACCTTC CASSQEPWVGRHYGYTF TRBJ1-2 TRBV4-2 - -
TGCGCCAGCAGACTGACAGGGCAGGATGGCACTGAAGCTTTCTTT CASRLTGQDGTEAFF TRBJ1-1 TRBV10-2 TRBD1 once
TGTGCCAGCTCACCAAGGAGGGAACCCGAGCAGTACTTC CASSPRREPEQYF TRBJ2-7 TRBV18 - -
TGTGCCAGCAGTTCCGCCAGGGCGAACACTGAAGCTTTCTTT CASSSARANTEAFF TRBJ1-1 TRBV6-5 - -
TGTGCCAGCAGTTTCCTACAGGGTTTTGGCAATCAGCCCCAGCATTTT CASSFLQGFGNQPQHF TRBJ1-5 TRBV28 - -
TGTGCCAGCAGCCTCGACAGGGCACCCTACAATGAGCAGTTCTTC CASSLDRAPYNEQFF TRBJ2-1 TRBV7-2 TRBD1 -
TGTGCCAGCTCACCCCAGGGGCAGGGGGCTCGGTTTTATGCTTTCTTT CASSPQGQGARFYAFF TRBJ1-1 TRBV18 TRBD1 -
TGTGCCAGCAGTGAGACTAGGTCGGCGGGCTACACCTTC CASSETRSAGYTF TRBJ1-2 TRBV6-5 - -